The T cell receptor (beta chain) described here comes from a study of blood T cell repertoires in COVID-19. Profiled with immunoSEQ multiplex PCR; TCRdb holds only in-frame clones, not every one. The sample includes more than 120,000 clones, 70% to 90% of them seen just once. The CDR3 is 16 residues long. This clonotype was obtained from a human donor with acute or convalescent COVID-19. The donor label of this sample is uncertain. The chain recombines TRBV21-1 with TRBJ2-1; TRBD2 is taken as the D call from the table, unchecked against the DNA. TRBV21-1 is given as a pseudogene. The sample was peripheral blood. The CDR3 DNA reads as TGTGCCAGCAGCAGGACTAGCGGGAGTTCCTACAATGAGCAGTTCTTC. Translation gives CASSRTSGSSYNEQFF.